A single sample is the source of the 19 T cell receptor beta chains below, sequenced in a study of T cell clones after liver transplantation. Assay used: immunoSEQ multiplex PCR; TCRdb lists only in-frame clones, some missing. The repertoire has tens of thousands of clones, around three quarters of them found once; the top ten carry approximately 2.6%. Sequenced here: CD4+ T cells from blood, sampled at the approximately 16-month timepoint. The receptors come from a human patient who received a liver transplant. Some T cells may be graft donor cells.

The rearrangement joins TRBV18 to TRBJ1-4, with unresolved D. Germline V lookup: CDR1 KGHSH, CDR2 LQKENI. The CDR3 is made up of 15 amino acids. Between the trimmed V and J ends, which lost 1 base and 6 bases, there was a span of 12 bases. The CDR3 region is CASSPLFREDEKLFF. The CDR3, as DNA: TGTGCCAGCTCACCACTCTTCAGAGAGGATGAAAAACTGTTTTTT.

The J gene is TRBJ2-3, the V gene TRBV7-9, with TRBD2 identical over 12 bases. Germline V gives CDR1 SEHNR, CDR2 FQNEAQ (reference sequence). This CDR3 spans 18 amino acids. After removal of 4 bases from V and 7 bases from J, the junction contained 15 bases not matched to a gene. The CDR3 loop is CASSSPSSGGASVYTQYF. The CDR3 region has the DNA TGTGCCAGCAGCTCCCCTTCTAGCGGGGGGGCATCGGTGTATACGCAGTATTTT. Full variable domain (remainder filled in from reference TRBV7-9 and TRBJ2-3): DTGVSQNPRHKITKRGQNVTFRCDPISEHNRLYWYRQTLGQGPEFLTYFQNEAQLEKSRLLSDRFSAERPKGSFSTLEIQRTEQGDSAMYLCASSSPSSGGASVYTQYFGPGTRLTVL.

The chain joins TRBV18 to TRBJ2-7; TRBD2 agrees at 7 bases. Trimming cost V 0 bases and J 7 bases; bases outside gene matches: 3. The CDR3 consists of 13 residues. Germline assignment: CDR1 KGHSH and CDR2 LQKENI. The CDR3, as DNA: TGTGCCAGCTCACCACCGGGGGGGGAAGAGCAGTACGTC. Translated, it gives CASSPPGGEEQYV.

V is TRBV28 and J is TRBJ1-2; no definite D call. Germline V gives CDR1 MDHEN, CDR2 SYDVKM. Trimming took 8 bases from V and 2 from J, leaving 6 bases between them. The CDR3 length is 11 residues. The DNA of the CDR3 is TGTGCCAGCGGATTGAACTATGGCTACACCTTC. It yields the protein CASGLNYGYTF.

The rearrangement joins TRBV6-5 to TRBJ1-5; 7 nucleotides align to TRBD1. Germline trimming cut 6 bases from V and 2 bases from J; bases unmatched to any gene: 4. Germline CDR1 and CDR2: MNHEY and SVGAGI. This CDR3 has 14 amino acids. The DNA for the CDR3 is TGTGCCAGCAGAGGGGGCAGGGGCAATCAGCCCCAGCATTTT. Translating gives CASRGGRGNQPQHF.

This clone was counted between two and nine times. The gene calls are TRBV30 and TRBJ1-5; TRBD1 is a possible D gene (5 bases). Germline CDR1 reads GTSNPN; CDR2 reads SVGIG (reference sequence). This CDR3 is 15 amino acids long. Trimming left V 2 bases short and J 1 base short, with 12 bases between. CDR3: CAWSFAGTSNQPQHF. CDR3 in DNA: TGTGCCTGGAGTTTTGCAGGGACGAGCAATCAGCCCCAGCATTTT.

The chain employs TRBV5-1 and TRBJ2-3, with a weak D call TRBD2 (5 bases). Deletions cut 4 bases from V and 4 bases from J, with 10 bases between. CDR1 and CDR2 from the germline V gene are SGHRS and YFSETQ. CDR3 length: 13 amino acids. The CDR3 nucleotides read TGCGCCAGCAGCGGGAGCGAGGCAGATACGCAGTATTTT. Residues: CASSGSEADTQYF.

This chain connects TRBV10-3 to TRBJ2-1, with D perhaps TRBD1 (6 bases). The CDR3 extends over 17 amino acids. Germline V gene sequence: CDR1 ENHRY, CDR2 SYGVKD. Trimming pared 8 bases from V and 5 bases from J, leaving 25 bases between. CDR3 in amino acids: CAILKGGTGQDHNEQFF. The CDR3 DNA is TGTGCCATCTTAAAAGGGGGAACGGGGCAGGACCACAATGAGCAGTTCTTC.

The gene calls are TRBV18 and TRBJ1-1, with D possibly being TRBD1 (6 bases). Germline CDR1 KGHSH, CDR2 LQKENI. V lost 3 bases and J lost 6, with 11 bases in between. This CDR3 region has 13 residues. CDR3 bases: TGTGCCAGCTCACCGGGGACACGAGCTGAAGCTTTCTTT. Encoded protein: CASSPGTRAEAFF.

The chain uses TRBV6-5 and TRBJ1-4, with D maybe TRBD1 (5 bases). The CDR3 loop spans 15 amino acids. Between the trimmed V and J ends, which lost 3 bases and 10 bases, there was a span of 18 bases. Looked up from germline, CDR1 is MNHEY and CDR2 is SVGAGI. DNA of the CDR3: TGTGCCAGCAGTTATCGTGACAAGCTCGGGGGAAAACTGTTTTTT. Its translation is CASSYRDKLGGKLFF.

This clone was detected only a few times. The chain joins TRBV6-1 to TRBJ1-1, with D uncertain. CDR3 length: 12 amino acids. CDR1 is MNHNS and CDR2 is SASEGT in the germline V gene. Trimming shortened V by 0 bases and J by 10 bases, and 9 bases separated the two germline ends. The CDR3 coding sequence is TGTGCCAGCAGTGAAGCCAGGTTTGTAGCTTTCTTT. Translated, it gives CASSEARFVAFF.

This chain joins TRBV11-3 and TRBJ2-1; D is perhaps TRBD2 (6 bases). Looked up from germline, CDR1 is SGHNT and CDR2 is YENEEA. The CDR3 loop spans 13 amino acids. The V gene lost 5 bases and the J gene lost 5 bases, with 10 bases spanning the gap. The CDR3: CASSQGLHNEQFF. For the CDR3, the DNA is TGTGCCAGCAGCCAGGGACTTCACAATGAGCAGTTCTTC.

This rearrangement joins TRBV6-1 to TRBJ1-2; D is possibly TRBD1 (6 bases). Germline V gene sequence: CDR1 MNHNS, CDR2 SASEGT. The CDR3 is made up of 14 amino acids. Trimming removed 2 bases at V and 9 bases at J, with 16 bases between. CDR3 region: CASSERWAGDRYTF. CDR3 DNA: TGTGCCAGCAGTGAACGGTGGGCAGGGGATCGCTACACCTTC.

V gene TRBV30 combines with J gene TRBJ1-3, with D perhaps matching TRBD1 (6 bases). The CDR3 covers 15 residues. V was cut by 3 bases and J by 4 bases, with 16 bases left in between. Germline CDR1 GTSNPN, CDR2 SVGIG (reference sequence). CDR3 sequence: CAWSAPRTVGNTIYF. CDR3 DNA: TGTGCCTGGAGCGCCCCTCGGACAGTAGGAAACACCATATATTTT.

This chain joins TRBV18 and TRBJ1-4, with D hard to call. The CDR3 has 19 amino acids. V gave up 3 bases and J gave up 4 bases, with 24 bases separating them. Germline assignment: CDR1 KGHSH and CDR2 LQKENI. CDR3 loop: CASSPRLIDPGLINEKLFF. The CDR3 DNA reads TGTGCCAGCTCACCCAGACTCATCGATCCGGGCCTCATTAATGAAAAACTGTTTTTT. Drawing the rest from reference TRBV18 and TRBJ1-4, the complete variable domain is NAGVMQNPRHLVRRRGQEARLRCSPMKGHSHVYWYRQLPEEGLKFMVYLQKENIIDESGMPKERFSAEFPKEGPSILRIQQVVRGDSAAYFCASSPRLIDPGLINEKLFFGSGTQLSVL.

The J gene is TRBJ2-3, the V gene TRBV6-4; the match to TRBD1 covers 8 bases. Germline values: CDR1 MRHNA, CDR2 SNTAGT. The trim removed 2 bases at V and 5 bases at J, leaving 3 bases unmatched. CDR3 size: 14 residues. CDR3 sequence (DNA): TGTGCCAGCAGTGACGCAGGGGGCAGAGATACGCAGTATTTT. It codes for CASSDAGGRDTQYF.

This clone was found many times. The chain combines TRBV9 with TRBJ2-3, with D possibly being TRBD2 (6 bases). V shed 3 bases and J shed 2 bases, with 13 bases lying between them. The CDR3 covers 15 residues. Germline-derived CDR1 and CDR2 are SGDLS and YYNGEE. CDR3 residues: CASSGPGLSTDTQYF. The CDR3 bases are TGTGCCAGCAGCGGTCCGGGACTCTCCACAGATACGCAGTATTTT.

J is TRBJ2-7 and V is TRBV7-2; possible D gene TRBD1, 5 bases. Trimming shortened V by 3 bases and J by 5 bases, and 11 bases separated the two germline ends. The CDR3 has 13 residues. Germline values: CDR1 SGHTA, CDR2 FQGNSA. CDR3 nucleotide sequence: TGTGCCAGCAGCTTGCAGGGATTCCACGAGCAGTACTTC. Protein product: CASSLQGFHEQYF.

This clone has a handful of counts. The chain recombines TRBV30 with TRBJ1-5, with a tentative D call TRBD1 (6 bases). Trimming pared 6 bases from V and 9 bases from J, leaving 21 bases between. The CDR3 is 14 amino acids. The V gene's germline CDR1 is GTSNPN and CDR2 SVGIG (reference sequence). The CDR3 coding sequence is TGTGCCTGTTCGAAGGAGGGGGGGTTGAGGCCCCAGCATTTT. Translated, it gives CACSKEGGLRPQHF.